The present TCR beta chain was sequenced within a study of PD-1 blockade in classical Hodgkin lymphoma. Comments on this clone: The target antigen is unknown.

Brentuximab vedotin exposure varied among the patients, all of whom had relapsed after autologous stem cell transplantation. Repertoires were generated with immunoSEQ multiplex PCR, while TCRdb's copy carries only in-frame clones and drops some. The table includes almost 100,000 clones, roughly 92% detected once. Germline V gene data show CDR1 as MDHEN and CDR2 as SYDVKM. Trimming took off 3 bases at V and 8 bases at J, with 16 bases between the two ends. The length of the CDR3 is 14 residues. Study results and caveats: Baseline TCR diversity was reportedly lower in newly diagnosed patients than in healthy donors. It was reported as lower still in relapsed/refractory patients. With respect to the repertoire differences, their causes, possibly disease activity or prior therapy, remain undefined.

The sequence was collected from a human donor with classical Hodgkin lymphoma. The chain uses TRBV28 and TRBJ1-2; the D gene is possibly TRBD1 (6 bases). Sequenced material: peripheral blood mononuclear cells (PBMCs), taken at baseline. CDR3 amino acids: CASSLSGGGRGYTF. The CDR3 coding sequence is TGTGCCAGCAGTTTGTCGGGGGGCGGTAGGGGCTACACCTTC.